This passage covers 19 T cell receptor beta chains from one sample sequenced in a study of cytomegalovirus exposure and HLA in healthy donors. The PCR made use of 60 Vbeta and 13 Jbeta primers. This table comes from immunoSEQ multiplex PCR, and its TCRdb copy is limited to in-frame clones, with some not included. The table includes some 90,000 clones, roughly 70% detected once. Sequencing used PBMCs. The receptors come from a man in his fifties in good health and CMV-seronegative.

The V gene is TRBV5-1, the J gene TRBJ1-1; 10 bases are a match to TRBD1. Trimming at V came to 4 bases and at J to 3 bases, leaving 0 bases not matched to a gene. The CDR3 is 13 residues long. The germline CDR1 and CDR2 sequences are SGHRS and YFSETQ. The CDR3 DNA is TGCGCCAGCAGCGGGACAGGGGACACTGAAGCTTTCTTT. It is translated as CASSGTGDTEAFF.

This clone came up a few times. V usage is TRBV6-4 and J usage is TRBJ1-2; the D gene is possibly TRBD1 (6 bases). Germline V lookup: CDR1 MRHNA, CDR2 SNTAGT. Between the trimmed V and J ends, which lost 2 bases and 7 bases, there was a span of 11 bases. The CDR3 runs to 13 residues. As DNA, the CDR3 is TGTGCCAGCAGTGACGGGGACACGGGTGGCTACACCTTC. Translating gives CASSDGDTGGYTF.

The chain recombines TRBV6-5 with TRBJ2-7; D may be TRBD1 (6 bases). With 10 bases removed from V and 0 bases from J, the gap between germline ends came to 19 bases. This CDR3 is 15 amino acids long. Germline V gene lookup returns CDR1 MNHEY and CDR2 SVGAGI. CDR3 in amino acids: CATHGEDSSSYEQYF. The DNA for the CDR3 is TGTGCCACTCACGGCGAGGACAGCAGCTCCTACGAGCAGTACTTC.

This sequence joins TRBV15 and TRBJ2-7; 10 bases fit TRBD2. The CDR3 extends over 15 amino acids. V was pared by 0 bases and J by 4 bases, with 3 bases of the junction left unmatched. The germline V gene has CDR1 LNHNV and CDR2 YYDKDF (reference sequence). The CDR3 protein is CATSRERTSGYEQYF. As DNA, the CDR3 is TGTGCCACCAGCAGAGAAAGGACTAGCGGTTACGAGCAGTACTTC.

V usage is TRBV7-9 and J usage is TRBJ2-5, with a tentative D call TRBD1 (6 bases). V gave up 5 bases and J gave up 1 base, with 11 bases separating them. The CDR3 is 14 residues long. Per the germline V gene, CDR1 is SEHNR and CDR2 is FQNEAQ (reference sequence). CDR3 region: CASSPGTSQETQYF. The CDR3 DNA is TGTGCCAGCAGCCCCGGGACAAGCCAAGAGACCCAGTACTTC.

CDR3 sequence (DNA): TGTGCCAGCACCAAACAGGGCATGAACACTGAAGCTTTCTTT. This gives the protein CASTKQGMNTEAFF. V gene TRBV6-6 combines with J gene TRBJ1-1, with a weak D call TRBD1 (6 bases). V was cut by 7 bases and J by 0 bases, with 12 bases left in between. The length of the CDR3 is 14 residues. Germline V lookup: CDR1 MNHNY, CDR2 SVGAGI (reference sequence).

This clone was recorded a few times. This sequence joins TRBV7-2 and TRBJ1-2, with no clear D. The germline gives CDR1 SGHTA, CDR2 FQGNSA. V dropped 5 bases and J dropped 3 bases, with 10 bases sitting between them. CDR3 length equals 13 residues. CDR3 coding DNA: TGTGCCAGCAGCACTCAGGTTCACTATGGCTACACCTTC. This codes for CASSTQVHYGYTF.

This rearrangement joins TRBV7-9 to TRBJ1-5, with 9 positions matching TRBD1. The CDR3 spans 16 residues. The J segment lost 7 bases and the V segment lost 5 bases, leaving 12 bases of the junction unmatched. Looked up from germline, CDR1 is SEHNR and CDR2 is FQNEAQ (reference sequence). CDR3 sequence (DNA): TGTGCCAGCAGCCGGGACAGGGTAGACCTCAGGCAGCCCCAGCATTTT. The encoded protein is CASSRDRVDLRQPQHF.

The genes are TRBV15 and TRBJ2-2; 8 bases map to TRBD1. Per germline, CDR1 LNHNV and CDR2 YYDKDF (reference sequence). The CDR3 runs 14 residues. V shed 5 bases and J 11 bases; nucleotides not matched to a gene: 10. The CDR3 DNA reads TGTGCCACCAGCCAACCGACAGGGGAAGCAGAGCTGTTTTTT. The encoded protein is CATSQPTGEAELFF.

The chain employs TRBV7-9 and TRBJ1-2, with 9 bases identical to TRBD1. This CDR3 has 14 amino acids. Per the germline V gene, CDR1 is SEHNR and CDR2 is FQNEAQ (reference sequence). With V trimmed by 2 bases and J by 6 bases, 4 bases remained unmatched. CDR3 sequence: CASSLYGDRDGYTF. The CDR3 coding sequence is TGTGCCAGCAGCTTATATGGGGACAGGGATGGCTACACCTTC.

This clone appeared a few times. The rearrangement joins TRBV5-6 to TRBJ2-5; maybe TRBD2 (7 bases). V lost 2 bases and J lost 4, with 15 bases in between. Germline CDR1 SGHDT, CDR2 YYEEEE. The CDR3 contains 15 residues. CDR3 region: CASSLEGGRVETQYF. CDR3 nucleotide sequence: TGTGCCAGCAGCTTAGAGGGGGGGCGAGTAGAGACCCAGTACTTC.

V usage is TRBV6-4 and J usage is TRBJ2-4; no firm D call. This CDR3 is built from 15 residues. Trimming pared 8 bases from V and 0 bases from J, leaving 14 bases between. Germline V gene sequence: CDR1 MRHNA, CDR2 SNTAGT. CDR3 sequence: CASGDHDLAKNIQYF. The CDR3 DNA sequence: TGTGCCAGCGGAGACCACGATTTAGCCAAAAACATTCAGTACTTC.

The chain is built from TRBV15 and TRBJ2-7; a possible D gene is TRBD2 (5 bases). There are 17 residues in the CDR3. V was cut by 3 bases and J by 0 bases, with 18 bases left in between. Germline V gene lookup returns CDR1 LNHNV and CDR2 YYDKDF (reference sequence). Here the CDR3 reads CATSSSLPFDYSYEQYF. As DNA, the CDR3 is TGTGCCACCAGCAGCTCGCTCCCTTTTGACTACTCCTACGAGCAGTACTTC.

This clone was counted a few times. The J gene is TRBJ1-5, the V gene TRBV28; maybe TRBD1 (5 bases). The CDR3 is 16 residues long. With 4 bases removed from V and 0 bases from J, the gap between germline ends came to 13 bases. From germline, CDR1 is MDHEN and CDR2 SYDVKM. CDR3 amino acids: CASSSVGGYSNQPQHF. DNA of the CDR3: TGTGCCAGCAGTTCTGTGGGGGGTTATAGCAATCAGCCCCAGCATTTT.

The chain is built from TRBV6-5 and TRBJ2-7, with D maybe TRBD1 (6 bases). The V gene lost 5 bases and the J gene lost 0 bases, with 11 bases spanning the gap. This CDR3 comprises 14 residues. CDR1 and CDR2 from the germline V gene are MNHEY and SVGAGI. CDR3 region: CASSDRWSSYEQYF. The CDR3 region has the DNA TGTGCCAGCAGTGACAGGTGGAGCTCCTACGAGCAGTACTTC.

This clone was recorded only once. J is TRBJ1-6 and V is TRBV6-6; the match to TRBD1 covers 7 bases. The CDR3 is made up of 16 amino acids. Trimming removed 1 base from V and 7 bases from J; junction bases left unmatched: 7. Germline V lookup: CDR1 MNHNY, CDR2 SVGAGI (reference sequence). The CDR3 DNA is TGTGCCAGCAGTTACTTCTCGACAGGGTTGAATTCACCCCTCCACTTT. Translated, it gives CASSYFSTGLNSPLHF.

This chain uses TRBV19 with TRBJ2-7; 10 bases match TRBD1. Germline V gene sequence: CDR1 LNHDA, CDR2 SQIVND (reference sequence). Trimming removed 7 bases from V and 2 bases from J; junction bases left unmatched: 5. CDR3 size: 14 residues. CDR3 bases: TGTGCCAGTAAGCCGGGACAGGGGACCTACGAGCAGTACTTC. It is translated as CASKPGQGTYEQYF. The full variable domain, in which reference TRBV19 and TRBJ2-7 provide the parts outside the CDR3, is DGGITQSPKYLFRKEGQNVTLSCEQNLNHDAMYWYRQDPGQGLRLIYYSQIVNDFQKGDIAEGYSVSREKKESFPLTVTSAQKNPTAFYLCASKPGQGTYEQYFGPGTRLTVT.

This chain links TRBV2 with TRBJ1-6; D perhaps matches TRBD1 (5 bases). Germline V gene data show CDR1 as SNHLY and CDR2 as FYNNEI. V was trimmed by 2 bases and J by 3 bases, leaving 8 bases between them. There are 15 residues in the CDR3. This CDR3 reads CASSERRGYNSPLHF. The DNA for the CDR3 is TGTGCCAGCAGTGAAAGGAGGGGCTATAATTCACCCCTCCACTTT.

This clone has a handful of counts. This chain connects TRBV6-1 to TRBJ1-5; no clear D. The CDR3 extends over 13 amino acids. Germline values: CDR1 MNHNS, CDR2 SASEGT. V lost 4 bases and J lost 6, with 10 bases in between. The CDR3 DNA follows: TGTGCCAGCAGTGTGGCCATCCGTCAGCCCCAGCATTTT. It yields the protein CASSVAIRQPQHF.